The sequence of this T cell receptor beta chain was determined in a study of control samples from healthy donors and cancer patients. TCRdb's table, derived via immunoSEQ multiplex PCR, lists solely in-frame clones and lacks some. Here the sample spans around 120,000 clones, approximately 94% being singletons. In germline, CDR1 is SGHDT, CDR2 YYEEEE. This CDR3 spans 15 amino acids. The trim removed 5 bases at V and 7 bases at J, leaving 8 bases unmatched. Sequenced input: blood. This chain uses TRBV5-6 with TRBJ2-2, with TRBD1 matching 10 bases. The origin of this receptor is a man aged 25-45 years in good health. CDR3 protein: CASRERTGGDGELFF. The CDR3 DNA reads TGTGCCAGCAGGGAGCGGACAGGGGGTGACGGGGAGCTGTTTTTT.